One and the same sample provided the 23 T cell receptor beta chains below, sequenced in a study of CXCR3-negative and CXCR3-positive naive CD8 T cells (dated by TCRdb to between 2019 and 2020). The paper's findings and limits, for the study overall: Compared with CXCR3-negative naive cells, CXCR3-positive naive cells had TRB CDR3s with higher hydrophobicity (lower Kidera factor 4), lower energy, and higher strength and volume indices.

Sequencing was performed on a NextSeq 550. The Human TCR Profiling Kit (MiLaboratory) was used to prepare UMI-labeled 5' RACE TRB cDNA libraries. After TCRdb reprocessed the reads, each CDR3 protein sequence was kept as one row, without DNA. In this sample's table one finds 85,000 to 90,000 distinct CDR3 sequences. The top ten clonotypes cover roughly 0.89% of the sample. No antigen has been identified for these receptors. The sample was naive CXCR3+ CD8+ T cells from blood. In the paper's terms, the cell subset or site label means: CD45RO-CCR7+CD27+CD95- naive CD8+ T cells expressing CXCR3 (TNR3+). The receptors stem from a human donor in good health. Some clones in this sample may be carry-over from other donors' samples.

The J gene is TRBJ1-2, the V gene TRBV20-1. This CDR3 comprises 12 residues. The germline V gene has CDR1 DFQATT and CDR2 SNEGSKA (reference sequence). The CDR3: CSARDRRGGYTF.

V gene TRBV20-1 combines with J gene TRBJ1-1. The CDR3 loop spans 11 amino acids. From germline, CDR1 is DFQATT and CDR2 SNEGSKA (reference sequence). The CDR3 sequence is CSARGGFEAFF.

The V call is TRBV21-1, the J call TRBJ2-5; TCRdb selects TRBD1, and the lack of DNA leaves this call unchecked. TRBV21-1 is a recognized pseudogene. This CDR3 contains 17 residues. The CDR3 reads CASSKDRGTENGETQYF.

CDR3 loop: CASSLAPHYEQYF. V usage is TRBV7-9 and J usage is TRBJ2-7. The germline V gene encodes CDR1 SEHNR and CDR2 FQNEAQ (reference sequence). CDR3 length: 13 residues.

This chain connects TRBV5-1 to TRBJ1-1; TCRdb designates TRBD1, a call that cannot be tested without DNA. CDR3 size: 15 residues. The germline gives CDR1 SGHRS, CDR2 YFSETQ. CDR3 protein: CASSQRRGQDTEAFF.

This CDR3 is CASSTIGGYEQYF. The gene calls are TRBV13 and TRBJ2-7; with no DNA, the TCRdb D assignment of TRBD2 cannot be verified. The CDR3 covers 13 residues. The germline gives CDR1 PRHDT, CDR2 FYEKMQ (reference sequence).

This chain joins TRBV11-2 and TRBJ2-1; checking the TCRdb D call of TRBD2 is not possible without DNA. Germline V gives CDR1 SGHAT, CDR2 FQNNGV. The CDR3 spans 15 residues. The CDR3 sequence: CASSLLGLGFNEQFF. Full variable domain (missing parts from reference TRBV11-2 and TRBJ2-1): EAGVAQSPRYKIIEKRQSVAFWCNPISGHATLYWYQQILGQGPKLLIQFQNNGVVDDSQLPKDRFSAERLKGVDSTLKIQPAKLEDSAVYLCASSLLGLGFNEQFFGPGTRLTVL.

The rearrangement joins TRBV4-1 to TRBJ1-1; the TCRdb call, TRBD1, lacks DNA for checking. This CDR3 region has 14 residues. Germline V lookup: CDR1 MGHRA, CDR2 YSYEKL. CDR3: CASSYDGTETEAFF.

V and J are TRBV12-3 or TRBV12-4 and TRBJ2-1. The CDR3 is made up of 14 amino acids. The chain's CDR3 is CASSLARVGVEQFF.

The chain employs TRBV28 and TRBJ2-7; the D call of TRBD1 rests on TCRdb alone, since no DNA is present to check it. This CDR3 comprises 13 residues. CDR1 and CDR2 (germline): MDHEN, SYDVKM. The CDR3 sequence: CASSSAGLDEQYF.

The chain employs TRBV7-8 and TRBJ2-7; TCRdb picks TRBD1, but there is no DNA to check that call. The CDR3 sequence is 16 residues long. The germline V gene encodes CDR1 SGHVS and CDR2 FQNEAQ. Here the CDR3 reads CASSSIDRVGFDEQYF.

The chain links TRBV14 to TRBJ2-5; the TCRdb call, TRBD1, lacks DNA for checking. The germline gives CDR1 SGHDN, CDR2 FVKESK. CDR3 size: 14 residues. The CDR3: CASSQRTGVETQYF.

The chain combines TRBV9 with TRBJ1-1. Per germline, CDR1 SGDLS and CDR2 YYNGEE. This CDR3 contains 14 residues. The chain's CDR3 is CASSVQVLNTEAFF.

Here the CDR3 reads CASSRGQGAYEQYF. The chain recombines TRBV14 with TRBJ2-7; TCRdb proposes TRBD1, but this gene call is untestable without DNA. The CDR3 totals 14 residues. Germline lookup yields CDR1 SGHDN and CDR2 FVKESK.

V and J are TRBV6-6 and TRBJ2-2; TCRdb lists TRBD1, though no DNA is available to test this call. The CDR3 extends over 16 amino acids. The germline CDR1 and CDR2 sequences are MNHNY and SVGAGI (reference sequence). This chain's CDR3 is CASSPWTTQNTGELFF.

This sequence joins TRBV5-5 and TRBJ2-2; without DNA, the TCRdb call of TRBD2 cannot be checked. CDR1 is SGHKS and CDR2 is YYEKEE in the germline V gene (reference sequence). This CDR3 spans 15 amino acids. The CDR3 protein is CASSLGLAVTGELFF.

The chain joins TRBV15 to TRBJ2-3; the TCRdb D gene call, TRBD2, has no DNA to confirm it. There are 15 residues in the CDR3. Germline assignment: CDR1 LNHNV and CDR2 YYDKDF (reference sequence). The CDR3 sequence is CATSEGTSGRNTQYF.

This chain links TRBV6-5 with TRBJ1-2; lacking DNA, the TRBD1 call made by TCRdb goes unchecked. Germline CDR1 MNHEY, CDR2 SVGAGI. The CDR3 is 14 residues long. CDR3 sequence: CASSYGGDDYGYTF.

V is TRBV25-1 and J is TRBJ2-7; TCRdb designates TRBD2, a call that cannot be tested without DNA. Germline V gives CDR1 MGHDK, CDR2 SYGVNS. This CDR3 has 17 amino acids. The chain's CDR3 is CASSGSLAGLSSYEQYF.

The chain uses TRBV5-4 and TRBJ2-7; without DNA, the TCRdb call of TRBD1 cannot be checked. The CDR3 runs to 14 residues. The germline CDR1 and CDR2 sequences are SGHNT and YYREEE (reference sequence). The CDR3 sequence is CASSSWDISYEQYF.

This chain joins TRBV29-1 and TRBJ2-3; with no DNA, the TCRdb D assignment of TRBD2 cannot be verified. Germline V gene data show CDR1 as SQVTM and CDR2 as ANQGSEA. This CDR3 is 16 amino acids long. CDR3 region: CSGILAGGFVRDTQYF.

The rearrangement joins TRBV13 to TRBJ1-1; without DNA, the TCRdb call of TRBD1 cannot be checked. The CDR3 is 14 residues long. Germline V gene data show CDR1 as PRHDT and CDR2 as FYEKMQ (reference sequence). The CDR3 loop reads CASSAGQGFSEAFF.

The chain couples TRBV5-1 to TRBJ2-1. CDR1 SGHRS and CDR2 YFSETQ come from the germline V gene. The CDR3 is 12 amino acids. The chain's CDR3 is CASSFSYNEQFF.